This T cell receptor (beta chain) was obtained from a study of cytotoxic CD8 clonotypes in ibrutinib-treated CLL. Overall study context: The patient breakdown showed fewer than 12 relapsed/refractory and some 16 treatment-naive cases, with under 18 IGHV unmutated. Around 25 partial and 2 complete responses; at median about 70 months, around 15 remitted, roughly 12 progressed.

The repertoire was sequenced with immunoSEQ multiplex PCR; TCRdb's copy has only in-frame clones and lacks some. The data hold just over 35,000 clones, with about 64% observed a single time. In the case of this clone: Antigen: not known.

Study conclusions and caveats: The study found baseline clonality above age-matched healthy donors, tracking circulating CD8+ T-cell counts.

The receptor was isolated from a human donor with chronic lymphocytic leukemia. The sample was PBMCs, taken at disease progression, from a patient treated with ibrutinib.

This CDR3 is CASSLGVAQIQETQYF. CDR3 nucleotides: TGTGCCAGCAGCTTGGGGGTAGCGCAAATCCAAGAGACCCAGTACTTC. The V and J genes are TRBV5-4 and TRBJ2-5, with a possible D match to TRBD2 (5 bases). Trimming took off 0 bases at V and 1 base at J, with 13 bases between the two ends. Germline lookup yields CDR1 SGHNT and CDR2 YYREEE (reference sequence). This CDR3 comprises 16 residues.